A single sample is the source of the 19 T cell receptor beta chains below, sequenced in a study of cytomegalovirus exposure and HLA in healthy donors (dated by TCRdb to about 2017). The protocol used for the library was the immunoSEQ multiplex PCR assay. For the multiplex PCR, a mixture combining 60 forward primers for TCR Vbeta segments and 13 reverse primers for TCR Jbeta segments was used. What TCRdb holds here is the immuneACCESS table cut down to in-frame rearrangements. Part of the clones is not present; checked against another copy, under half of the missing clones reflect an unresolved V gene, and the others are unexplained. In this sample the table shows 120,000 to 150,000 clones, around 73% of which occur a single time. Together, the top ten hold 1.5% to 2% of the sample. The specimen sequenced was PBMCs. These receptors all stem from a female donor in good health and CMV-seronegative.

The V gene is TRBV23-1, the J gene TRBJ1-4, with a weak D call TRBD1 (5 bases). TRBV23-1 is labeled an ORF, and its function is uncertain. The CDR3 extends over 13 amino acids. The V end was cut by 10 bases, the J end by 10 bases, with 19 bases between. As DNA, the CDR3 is TGCGCCATCGCCATAGGGCAGGGAGGAAAACTGTTTTTT. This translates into CAIAIGQGGKLFF.

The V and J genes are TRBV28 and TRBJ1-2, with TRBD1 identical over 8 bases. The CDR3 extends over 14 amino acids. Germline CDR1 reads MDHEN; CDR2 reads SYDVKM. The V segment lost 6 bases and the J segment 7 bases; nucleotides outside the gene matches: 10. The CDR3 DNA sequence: TGTGCCAGCAGCTTAACAGGACAGGGTTGTGGCTACACCTTC. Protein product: CASSLTGQGCGYTF.

The CDR3 loop is CASSLSQGVAFF. CDR3 sequence (DNA): TGTGCCAGCAGCTTATCACAGGGAGTAGCTTTCTTT. The rearrangement uses TRBV13 and TRBJ1-1, with a tentative D call TRBD1 (6 bases). The CDR3 length is 12 residues. The germline CDR1 and CDR2 sequences are PRHDT and FYEKMQ (reference sequence). V lost 2 bases, J lost 10 bases, and 11 bases lay in between.

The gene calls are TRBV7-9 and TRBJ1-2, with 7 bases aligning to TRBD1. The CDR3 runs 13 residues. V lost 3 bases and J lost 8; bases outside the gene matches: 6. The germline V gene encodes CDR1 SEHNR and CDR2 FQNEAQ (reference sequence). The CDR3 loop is CASSFEGAEGYTF. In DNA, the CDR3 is TGTGCCAGCAGCTTCGAGGGGGCGGAGGGCTACACCTTC.

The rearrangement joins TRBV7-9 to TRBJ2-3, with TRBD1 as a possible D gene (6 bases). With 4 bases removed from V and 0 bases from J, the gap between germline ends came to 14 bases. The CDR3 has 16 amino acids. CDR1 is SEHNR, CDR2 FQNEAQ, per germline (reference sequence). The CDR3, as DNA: TGTGCCAGCAGCTCTCGACAGGTTTCTAGCACAGATACGCAGTATTTT. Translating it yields CASSSRQVSSTDTQYF.

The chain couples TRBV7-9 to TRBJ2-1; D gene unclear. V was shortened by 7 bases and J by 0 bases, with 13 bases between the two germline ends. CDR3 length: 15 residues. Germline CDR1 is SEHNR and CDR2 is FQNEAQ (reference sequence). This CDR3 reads CASNAPGSSYNEQFF. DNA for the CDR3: TGTGCCAGCAACGCACCGGGTAGCTCCTACAATGAGCAGTTCTTC.

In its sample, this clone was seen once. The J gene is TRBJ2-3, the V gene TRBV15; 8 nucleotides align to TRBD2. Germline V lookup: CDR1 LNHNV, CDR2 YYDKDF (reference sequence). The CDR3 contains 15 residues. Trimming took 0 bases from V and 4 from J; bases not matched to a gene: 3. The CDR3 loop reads CATSRDSGNADTQYF. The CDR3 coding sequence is TGTGCCACCAGCAGAGATAGCGGGAACGCAGATACGCAGTATTTT.

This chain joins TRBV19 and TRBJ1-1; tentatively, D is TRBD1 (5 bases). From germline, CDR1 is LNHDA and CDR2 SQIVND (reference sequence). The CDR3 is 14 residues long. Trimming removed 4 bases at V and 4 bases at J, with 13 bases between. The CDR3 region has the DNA TGTGCCAGTAGTACCCCGCCGCAGGGCACTGAAGCTTTCTTT. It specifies CASSTPPQGTEAFF.

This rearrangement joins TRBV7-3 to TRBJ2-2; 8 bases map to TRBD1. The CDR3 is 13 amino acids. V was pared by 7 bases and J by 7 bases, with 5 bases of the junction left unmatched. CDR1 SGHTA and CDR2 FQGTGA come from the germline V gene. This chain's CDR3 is CASTGQVGGELFF. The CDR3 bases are TGTGCCAGCACGGGACAGGTTGGCGGGGAGCTGTTTTTT.

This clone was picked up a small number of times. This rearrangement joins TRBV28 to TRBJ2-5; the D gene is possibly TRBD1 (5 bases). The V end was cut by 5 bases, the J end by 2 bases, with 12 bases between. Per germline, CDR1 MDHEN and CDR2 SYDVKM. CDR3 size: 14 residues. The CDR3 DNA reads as TGTGCCAGCAGTAGTACAGGAATTCAAGAGACCCAGTACTTC. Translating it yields CASSSTGIQETQYF.

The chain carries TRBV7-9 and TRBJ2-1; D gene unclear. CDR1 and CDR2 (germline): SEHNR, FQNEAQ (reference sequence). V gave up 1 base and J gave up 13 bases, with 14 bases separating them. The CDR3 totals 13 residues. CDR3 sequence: CASSLVSNFQQFF. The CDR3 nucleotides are TGTGCCAGCAGCTTAGTCTCAAACTTCCAACAGTTCTTC.

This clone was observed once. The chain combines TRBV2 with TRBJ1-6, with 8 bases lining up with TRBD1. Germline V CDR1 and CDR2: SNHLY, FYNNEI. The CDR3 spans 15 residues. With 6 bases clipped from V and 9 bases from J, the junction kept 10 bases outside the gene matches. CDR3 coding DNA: TGTGCCAGCAGCTTAGAGGCAGGGGGCAGTTCACCCCTCCACTTT. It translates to CASSLEAGGSSPLHF.

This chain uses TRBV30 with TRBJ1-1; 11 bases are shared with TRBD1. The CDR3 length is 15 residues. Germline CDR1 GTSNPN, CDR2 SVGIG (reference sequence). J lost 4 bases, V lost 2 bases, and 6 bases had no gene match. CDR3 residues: CAWSLGGTGGTEAFF. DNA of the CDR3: TGTGCCTGGAGTCTTGGGGGGACAGGGGGCACTGAAGCTTTCTTT.

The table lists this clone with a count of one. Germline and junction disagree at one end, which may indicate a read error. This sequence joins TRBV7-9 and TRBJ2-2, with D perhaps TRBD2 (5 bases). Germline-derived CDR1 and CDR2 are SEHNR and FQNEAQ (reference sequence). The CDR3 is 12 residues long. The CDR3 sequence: CSSSFGDGELFF. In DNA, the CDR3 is TGTTCCAGCAGCTTCGGGGACGGGGAGCTGTTTTTT.

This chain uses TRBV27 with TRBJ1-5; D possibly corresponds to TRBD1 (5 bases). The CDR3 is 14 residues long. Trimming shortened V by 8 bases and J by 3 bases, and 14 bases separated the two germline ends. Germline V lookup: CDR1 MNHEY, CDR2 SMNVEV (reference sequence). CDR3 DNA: TGTGCCAGCGGCCTCGACAGAAACAATCAGCCCCAGCATTTT. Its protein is CASGLDRNNQPQHF.

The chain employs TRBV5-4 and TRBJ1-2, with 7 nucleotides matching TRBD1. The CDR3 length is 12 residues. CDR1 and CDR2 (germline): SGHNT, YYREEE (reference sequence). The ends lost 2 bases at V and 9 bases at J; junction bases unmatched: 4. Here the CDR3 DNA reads TGTGCCAGCAGCTTCGGACAGGATAGCTACACCTTC. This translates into CASSFGQDSYTF.

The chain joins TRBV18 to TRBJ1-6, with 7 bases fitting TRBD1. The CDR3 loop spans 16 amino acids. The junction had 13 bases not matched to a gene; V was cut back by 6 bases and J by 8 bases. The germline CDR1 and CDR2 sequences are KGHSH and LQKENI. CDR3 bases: TGTGCCAGCTCCCTGGGAACCGGGACAGCGGATTCACCCCTCCACTTT. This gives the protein CASSLGTGTADSPLHF.

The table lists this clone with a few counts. The chain's CDR3 is CASSADRGQHQPQHF. Written as DNA, the CDR3 is TGTGCCAGCAGCGCAGACAGGGGGCAACATCAGCCCCAGCATTTT. The chain employs TRBV7-9 and TRBJ1-5; 10 nucleotides match TRBD1. This CDR3 region has 15 residues. V was clipped by 5 bases and J by 5 bases; unmatched bases: 6. Germline CDR1 SEHNR, CDR2 FQNEAQ (reference sequence).

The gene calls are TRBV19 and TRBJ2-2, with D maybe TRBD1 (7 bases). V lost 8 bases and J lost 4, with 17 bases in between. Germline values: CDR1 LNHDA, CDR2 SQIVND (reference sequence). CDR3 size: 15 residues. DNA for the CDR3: TGTGCCAGTCGGGGCAGGGGGGTTGGCACCGGGGAGCTGTTTTTT. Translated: CASRGRGVGTGELFF.